The clone carrying this T cell receptor beta chain was detected only a few times. V lost 2 bases, J lost 8 bases, and 10 bases stayed unmatched. CDR3 length: 15 residues. Germline V CDR1 and CDR2: SNHLY, FYNNEI. The source of the sample is a study of blood T cell repertoires in COVID-19. Looking at the study overall: COVID-19 samples from acute and convalescent phases originated in the United States, Italy and Spain.

Per the original methods: It was from reference gene primer amplification that nucleated cell counts were estimated. This table comes from immunoSEQ multiplex PCR, and its TCRdb copy is limited to in-frame clones, with some not included. D and trimming come from the DNA, and the V and J calls and clone size come from that table. The top ten hold approximately 9% of the sample, which has 99,000 or so clones, more than 80% seen once. The chain is built from TRBV2 and TRBJ1-2; TRBD1 agrees at 8 bases. The sequence was collected from a woman in her 70s with acute or convalescent COVID-19. Material: peripheral blood. The CDR3 protein is CASSEKGMDRVGYTF. CDR3 coding DNA: TGTGCCAGCAGTGAAAAGGGAATGGACAGGGTAGGCTACACCTTC.